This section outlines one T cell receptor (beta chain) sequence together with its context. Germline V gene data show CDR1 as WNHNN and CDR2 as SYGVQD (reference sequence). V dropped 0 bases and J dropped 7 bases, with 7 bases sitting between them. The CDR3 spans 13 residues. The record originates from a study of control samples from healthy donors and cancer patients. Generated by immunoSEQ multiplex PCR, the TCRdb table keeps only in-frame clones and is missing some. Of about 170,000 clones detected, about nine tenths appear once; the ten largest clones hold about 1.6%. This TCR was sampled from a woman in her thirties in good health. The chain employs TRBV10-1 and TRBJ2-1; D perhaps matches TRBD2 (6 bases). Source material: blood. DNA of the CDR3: TGCGCCAGCAGTGAGTCGGGGAGGAATGAGCAGTTCTTC. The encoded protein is CASSESGRNEQFF.